A single T cell receptor beta chain is shown here with its context. From germline, CDR1 is MNHEY and CDR2 SVGEGT. The CDR3 runs 13 residues. V was clipped by 2 bases and J by 5 bases, with 8 bases between them. The data stem from a study of blood T cell repertoires in COVID-19. TCRdb's table, derived via immunoSEQ multiplex PCR, lists solely in-frame clones and lacks some. The sample carries about 65,000 clones, roughly 80% recorded once. The V gene is TRBV6-2 or TRBV6-3, the J gene TRBJ2-3, with D perhaps matching TRBD2 (5 bases). The source material was peripheral blood. This clonotype originated in a human donor in a cohort sampled during active COVID-19. The chain's CDR3 is CASSYRGRDTQYF. CDR3 nucleotide sequence: TGTGCCAGCAGTTACCGGGGTAGAGATACGCAGTATTTT.